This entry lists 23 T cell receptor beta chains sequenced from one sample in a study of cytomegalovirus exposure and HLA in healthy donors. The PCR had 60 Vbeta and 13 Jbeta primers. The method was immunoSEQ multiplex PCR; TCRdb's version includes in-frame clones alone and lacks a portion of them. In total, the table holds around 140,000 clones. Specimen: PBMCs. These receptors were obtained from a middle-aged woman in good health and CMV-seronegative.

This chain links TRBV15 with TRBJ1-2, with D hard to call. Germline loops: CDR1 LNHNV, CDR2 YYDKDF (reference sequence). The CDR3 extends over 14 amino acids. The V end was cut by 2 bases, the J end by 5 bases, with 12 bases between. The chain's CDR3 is CATSRRGDGYGYTF. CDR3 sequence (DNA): TGTGCCACCAGCAGACGGGGAGACGGGTATGGCTACACCTTC.

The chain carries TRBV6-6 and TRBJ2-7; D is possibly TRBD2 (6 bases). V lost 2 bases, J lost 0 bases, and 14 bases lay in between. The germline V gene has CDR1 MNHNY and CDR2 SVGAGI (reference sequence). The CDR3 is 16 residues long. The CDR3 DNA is TGTGCCAGCAGTTACCTGGCGGGGTGGCGCTCCTACGAGCAGTACTTC. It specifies CASSYLAGWRSYEQYF.

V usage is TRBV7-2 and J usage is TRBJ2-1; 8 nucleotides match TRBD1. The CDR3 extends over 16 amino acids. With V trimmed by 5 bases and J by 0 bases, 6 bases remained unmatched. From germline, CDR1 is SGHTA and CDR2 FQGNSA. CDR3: CASSPQGAPSYNEQFF. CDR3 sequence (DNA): TGTGCCAGCAGCCCGCAGGGGGCCCCCTCCTACAATGAGCAGTTCTTC.

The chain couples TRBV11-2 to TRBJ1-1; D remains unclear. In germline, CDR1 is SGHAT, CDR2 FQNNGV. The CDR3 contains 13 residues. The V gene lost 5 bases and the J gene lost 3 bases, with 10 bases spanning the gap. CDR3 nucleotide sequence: TGTGCCAGCAGCCGACAAATGGACACTGAAGCTTTCTTT. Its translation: CASSRQMDTEAFF.

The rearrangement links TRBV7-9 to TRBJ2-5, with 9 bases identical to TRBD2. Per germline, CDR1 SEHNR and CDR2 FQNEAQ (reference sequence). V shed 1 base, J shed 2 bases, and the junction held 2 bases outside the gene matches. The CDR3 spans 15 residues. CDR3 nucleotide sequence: TGTGCCAGCAGCTTAGGGCGGGGGGGGCAAGAGACCCAGTACTTC. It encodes CASSLGRGGQETQYF.

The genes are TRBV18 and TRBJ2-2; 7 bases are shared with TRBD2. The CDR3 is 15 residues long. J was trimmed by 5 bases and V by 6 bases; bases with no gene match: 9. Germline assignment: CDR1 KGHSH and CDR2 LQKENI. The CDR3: CASSILAVGTGELFF. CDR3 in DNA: TGTGCCAGCTCCATTCTAGCGGTTGGGACCGGGGAGCTGTTTTTT.

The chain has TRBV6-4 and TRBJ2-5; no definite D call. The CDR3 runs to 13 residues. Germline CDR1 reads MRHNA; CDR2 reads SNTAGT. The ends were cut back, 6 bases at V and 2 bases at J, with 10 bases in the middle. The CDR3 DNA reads TGTGCCAGCAGCCTAAGTGTACAAGAGACCCAGTACTTC. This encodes CASSLSVQETQYF.

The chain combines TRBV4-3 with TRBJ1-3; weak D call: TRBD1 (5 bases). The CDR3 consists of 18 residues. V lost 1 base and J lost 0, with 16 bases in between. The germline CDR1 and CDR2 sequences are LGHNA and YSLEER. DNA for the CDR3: TGCGCCAGCAGCCAAGGTCCCTTGGGACTGAACTCTGGAAACACCATATATTTT. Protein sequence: CASSQGPLGLNSGNTIYF.

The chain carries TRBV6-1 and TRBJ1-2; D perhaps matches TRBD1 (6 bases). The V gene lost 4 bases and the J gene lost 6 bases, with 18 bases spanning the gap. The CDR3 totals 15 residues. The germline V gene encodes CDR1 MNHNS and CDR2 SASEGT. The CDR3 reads CASSVRTVQTNGYTF. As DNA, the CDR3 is TGTGCCAGCAGTGTCCGGACAGTACAAACCAATGGCTACACCTTC.

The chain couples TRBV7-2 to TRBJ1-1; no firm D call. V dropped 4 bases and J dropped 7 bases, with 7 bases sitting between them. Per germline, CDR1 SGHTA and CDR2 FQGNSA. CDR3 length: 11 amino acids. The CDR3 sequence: CASSSRNEAFF. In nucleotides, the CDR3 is TGTGCCAGCAGCTCGAGGAATGAAGCTTTCTTT.

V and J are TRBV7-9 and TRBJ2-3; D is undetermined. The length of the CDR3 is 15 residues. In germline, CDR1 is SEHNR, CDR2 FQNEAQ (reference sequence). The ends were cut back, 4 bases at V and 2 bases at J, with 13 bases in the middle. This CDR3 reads CASSSQVVSTDTQYF. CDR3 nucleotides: TGTGCCAGCAGCTCCCAGGTGGTATCCACAGATACGCAGTATTTT.

The CDR3 sequence: CASSLGTGGNTEAFF. In DNA, the CDR3 is TGTGCCAGCAGCTTAGGGACAGGGGGGAACACTGAAGCTTTCTTT. This chain connects TRBV9 to TRBJ1-1, with 11 bases fitting TRBD1. The CDR3 totals 15 residues. V shed 4 bases, J shed 1 base, and the junction held 3 bases outside the gene matches. The germline CDR1 and CDR2 sequences are SGDLS and YYNGEE.

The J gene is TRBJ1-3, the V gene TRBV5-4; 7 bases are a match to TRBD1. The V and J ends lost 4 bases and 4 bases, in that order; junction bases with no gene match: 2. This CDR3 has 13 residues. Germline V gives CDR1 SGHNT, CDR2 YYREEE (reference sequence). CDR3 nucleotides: TGTGCCAGCAGCCGGGGACAGGGAAACACCATATATTTT. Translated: CASSRGQGNTIYF.

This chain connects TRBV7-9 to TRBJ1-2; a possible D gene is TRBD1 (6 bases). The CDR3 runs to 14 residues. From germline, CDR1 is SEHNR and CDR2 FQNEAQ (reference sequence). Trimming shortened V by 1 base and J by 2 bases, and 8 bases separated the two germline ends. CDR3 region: CASSLGTGNYGYTF. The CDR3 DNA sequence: TGTGCCAGCAGCTTAGGAACAGGGAACTATGGCTACACCTTC.

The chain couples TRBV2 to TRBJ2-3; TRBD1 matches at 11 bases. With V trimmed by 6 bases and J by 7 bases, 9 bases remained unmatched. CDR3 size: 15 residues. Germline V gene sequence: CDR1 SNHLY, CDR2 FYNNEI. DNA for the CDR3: TGTGCCAGCAGCACGGACAGGGGGCGCGAAAATACGCAGTATTTT. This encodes CASSTDRGRENTQYF.

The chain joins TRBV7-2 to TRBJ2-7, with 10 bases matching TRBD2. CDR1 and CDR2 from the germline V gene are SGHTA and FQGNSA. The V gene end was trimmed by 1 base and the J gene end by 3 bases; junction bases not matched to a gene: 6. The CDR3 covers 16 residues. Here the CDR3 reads CASSLGVAGGLYEQYV. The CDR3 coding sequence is TGTGCCAGCAGCTTAGGGGTAGCGGGGGGCCTCTACGAGCAGTACGTC.

The CDR3 loop is CASSPGTGYDQPQHF. Here the CDR3 DNA reads TGTGCCAGCAGTCCGGGGACAGGGTATGATCAGCCCCAGCATTTT. The V gene is TRBV28, the J gene TRBJ1-5, with 9 nucleotides matching TRBD1. J lost 5 bases, V lost 5 bases, and 7 bases had no gene match. This CDR3 is 15 amino acids long. CDR1 MDHEN and CDR2 SYDVKM come from the germline V gene.

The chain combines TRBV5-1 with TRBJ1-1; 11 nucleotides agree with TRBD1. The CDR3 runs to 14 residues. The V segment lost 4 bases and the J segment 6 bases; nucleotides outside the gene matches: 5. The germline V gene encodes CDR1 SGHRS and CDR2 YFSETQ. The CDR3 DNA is TGCGCCAGCAGCCTGGACAGGGGGCGATCTGAAGCTTTCTTT. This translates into CASSLDRGRSEAFF.

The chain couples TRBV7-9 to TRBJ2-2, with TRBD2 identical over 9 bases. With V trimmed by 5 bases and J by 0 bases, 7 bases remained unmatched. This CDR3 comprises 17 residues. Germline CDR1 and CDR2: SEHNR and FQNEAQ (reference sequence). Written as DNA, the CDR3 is TGTGCCAGCAGCCGCCCCTCTAGCGGGGCGAACACCGGGGAGCTGTTTTTT. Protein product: CASSRPSSGANTGELFF.

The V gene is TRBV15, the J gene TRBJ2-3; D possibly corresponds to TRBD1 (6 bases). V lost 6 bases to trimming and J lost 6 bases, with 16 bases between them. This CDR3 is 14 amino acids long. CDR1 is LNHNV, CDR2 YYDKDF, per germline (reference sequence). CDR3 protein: CATRDSPGWDTQYF. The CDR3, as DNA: TGTGCCACCAGGGACAGTCCAGGTTGGGATACGCAGTATTTT.

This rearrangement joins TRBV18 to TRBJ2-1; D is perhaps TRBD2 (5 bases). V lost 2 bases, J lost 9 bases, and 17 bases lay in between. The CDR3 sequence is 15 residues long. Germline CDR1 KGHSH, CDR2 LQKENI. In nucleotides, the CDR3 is TGTGCCAGCTCACCAGGACTGGCCCTAGAGGGTGAGCAGTTCTTC. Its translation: CASSPGLALEGEQFF.

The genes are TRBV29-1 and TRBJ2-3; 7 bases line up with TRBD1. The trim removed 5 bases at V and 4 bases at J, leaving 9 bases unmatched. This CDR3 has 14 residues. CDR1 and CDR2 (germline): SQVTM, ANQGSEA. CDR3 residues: CSVSTGTMADTQYF. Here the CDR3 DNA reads TGCAGCGTTTCGACAGGGACCATGGCAGATACGCAGTATTTT.

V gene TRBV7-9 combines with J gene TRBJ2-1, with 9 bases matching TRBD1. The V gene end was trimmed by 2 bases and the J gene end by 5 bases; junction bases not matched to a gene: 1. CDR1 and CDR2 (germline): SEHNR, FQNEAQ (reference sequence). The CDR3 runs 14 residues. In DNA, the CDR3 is TGTGCCAGCAGCTTACGGACAGGGGACAATGAGCAGTTCTTC. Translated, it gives CASSLRTGDNEQFF.